A single sample is the source of the 4 T cell receptor beta chains below, sequenced in a study of Ad26.COV2.S vaccination and SARS-CoV-2 variants. Repertoires were generated with immunoSEQ multiplex PCR, while TCRdb's copy carries only in-frame clones and drops some. The sample comprises roughly 500,000 clones, roughly 87% of which are singletons, and over 2.5% rests with the top ten. Treatment specified: approximately 18 received Ad26.COV2.S at low or high dose, single or two shots; roughly 5 received placebo; per-sample allocation not given. Each sample was drawn 63 days after the first injection (of vaccine or placebo). Sequencing was performed on peripheral blood, taken in a trial of Ad26.COV2.S vaccine versus placebo. Receptors originate from a person aged 18-60 years who received the Ad26.COV2.S COVID-19 vaccine or a placebo.

Only a few counts were recorded for this clone. The chain combines TRBV2 with TRBJ1-6, with D unclear. Between the trimmed V and J ends, which lost 8 bases and 3 bases, there was a span of 8 bases. Germline CDR1 is SNHLY and CDR2 is FYNNEI. The CDR3 totals 13 residues. The CDR3 here is CASCLNYNSPLHF. The CDR3 DNA reads TGTGCCAGCTGTCTTAACTATAATTCACCCCTCCACTTT.

This clone has just one count. The J gene is TRBJ2-5, the V gene TRBV12-3 or TRBV12-4, with D tentatively TRBD1 or TRBD2 (5 bases each). CDR3 length: 11 amino acids. Trimming shortened V by 3 bases and J by 8 bases, and 7 bases separated the two germline ends. CDR3 sequence reads: CASSFGGTQYF. The CDR3 nucleotides read TGTGCCAGCAGTTTTGGGGGAACCCAGTACTTC.

J is TRBJ2-7 and V is TRBV5-1; 7 bases fit TRBD1. The ends lost 6 bases at V and 0 bases at J; junction bases unmatched: 12. Germline V gene data show CDR1 as SGHRS and CDR2 as YFSETQ. CDR3 length equals 16 residues. In DNA, the CDR3 is TGCGCCAGCACCCTACACAGGGGCTCAGGCTCCTACGAGCAGTACTTC. Its translation is CASTLHRGSGSYEQYF.

The rearrangement uses TRBV5-8 and TRBJ2-1; 12 positions match TRBD1. The CDR3 totals 15 residues. Germline CDR1 reads SGHTS; CDR2 reads YDEGEE. V trimming: 0 bases; J trimming: 9 bases; junction bases outside the gene matches: 4. The CDR3 nucleotides are TGTGCCAGCAGCTTGGGGGGACAGGGGGCCTTTGAGCAGTTCTTC. It encodes CASSLGGQGAFEQFF.